These 5 T cell receptor beta chains originate from one sample sequenced in a study of cytomegalovirus exposure and HLA in healthy donors (TCRdb year 2017). Library prep was done by the immunoSEQ multiplex PCR assay. For the multiplex PCR, a mixture combining 60 forward primers for TCR Vbeta segments and 13 reverse primers for TCR Jbeta segments was used. What TCRdb holds here is the immuneACCESS table cut down to in-frame rearrangements. Part of the clones is not present; checked against another copy, under half of the missing clones reflect an unresolved V gene, and the others are unexplained. This sample comprises 73,000 or so clones, roughly 79% of them detected only once. Together, the top ten hold 5.5% to 7.5% of the sample. The sequencing input was PBMCs. These receptors were obtained from a man aged 50-59 years in good health and CMV-seronegative.

The rearrangement links TRBV10-2 to TRBJ2-3; D may be TRBD1 (5 bases). Germline CDR1 and CDR2: WSHSY and SAAADI. CDR3 length: 15 residues. Trimming pared 6 bases from V and 2 bases from J, leaving 15 bases between. CDR3 sequence (DNA): TGCGCCAGCAGGGTGGACAACCGACCCACAGATACGCAGTATTTT. Translation: CASRVDNRPTDTQYF.

The gene calls are TRBV11-2 and TRBJ1-3; TRBD1 matches at 8 bases. Losses at the gene ends were 5 bases for V and 2 bases for J; bases not matched to a gene: 8. CDR1 is SGHAT and CDR2 is FQNNGV in the germline V gene. This CDR3 is built from 16 residues. The CDR3, as DNA: TGTGCCAGCAGCATGGGGACAGGAACAGCTGGAAACACCATATATTTT. Its protein product is CASSMGTGTAGNTIYF.

V is TRBV11-2 and J is TRBJ2-7; 7 nucleotides agree with TRBD1. With 5 bases clipped from V and 0 bases from J, the junction kept 13 bases outside the gene matches. The CDR3 has 17 amino acids. Germline values: CDR1 SGHAT, CDR2 FQNNGV. As DNA, the CDR3 is TGTGCCAGCAGCGTACCATGGAGCAGGGGGTTCTCCTACGAGCAGTACTTC. It specifies CASSVPWSRGFSYEQYF. Supplemented by reference TRBV11-2 and TRBJ2-7, the full variable domain reads EAGVAQSPRYKIIEKRQSVAFWCNPISGHATLYWYQQILGQGPKLLIQFQNNGVVDDSQLPKDRFSAERLKGVDSTLKIQPAKLEDSAVYLCASSVPWSRGFSYEQYFGPGTRLTVT.

V gene TRBV29-1 combines with J gene TRBJ1-4; 10 nucleotides line up with TRBD1. CDR1 SQVTM and CDR2 ANQGSEA come from the germline V gene. The V and J ends lost 4 bases and 3 bases, in that order; junction bases with no gene match: 2. The length of the CDR3 is 14 residues. The CDR3 spells CSVGDRGSNEKLFF. The CDR3 DNA reads TGCAGCGTTGGGGACAGGGGATCTAATGAAAAACTGTTTTTT.

The chain joins TRBV7-2 to TRBJ2-3; D may be TRBD2 (6 bases). CDR3 length: 14 amino acids. Deletions cut 2 bases from V and 5 bases from J, with 11 bases between. The germline gives CDR1 SGHTA, CDR2 FQGNSA. This CDR3 reads CASSLQLAIDTQYF. Here the CDR3 DNA reads TGTGCCAGCAGCTTACAACTAGCCATAGATACGCAGTATTTT.